The rows below give T cell receptor beta chains drawn from one sample of a study of cytomegalovirus exposure and HLA in healthy donors. TCRdb's copy holds only in-frame clones and misses some; the assay was immunoSEQ multiplex PCR. The sample has approximately 170,000 clones, just under 80% seen once; the top ten hold about 9.1%. The specimen sequenced was PBMCs. These receptors came from a man aged 18 to 29 in good health and CMV-seropositive. Each CDR3 is given with its conserved first and last residue. The D gene is left open where the match is weak. The size of a clone is reported for some rows only, either as once, few or many, or as a class for expanded clones.

j_call: TRBJ2-7
clone_size: -
d_call: -
v_call: TRBV5-1
cdr3_aa: CASSPGADGTYEQYF
cdr3_nt: TGCGCCAGCAGCCCTGGGGCGGACGGAACCTACGAGCAGTACTTC

j_call: TRBJ2-5
clone_size: -
d_call: TRBD1
v_call: TRBV5-4
cdr3_aa: CASSGTGGGETQYF
cdr3_nt: TGTGCCAGCAGCGGGACAGGGGGCGGGGAGACCCAGTACTTC

j_call: TRBJ2-1
clone_size: -
d_call: TRBD2
v_call: TRBV7-2
cdr3_aa: CASSTRTSINEQFF
cdr3_nt: TGTGCCAGCAGCACTCGGACTAGCATCAATGAGCAGTTCTTC

j_call: TRBJ1-1
clone_size: -
d_call: TRBD1
v_call: TRBV6-1
cdr3_aa: CASMTTGGTPEAFF
cdr3_nt: TGTGCCAGCATGACCACAGGGGGGACTCCTGAAGCTTTCTTT

j_call: TRBJ2-2
clone_size: -
d_call: -
v_call: TRBV5-5
cdr3_aa: CASSSGNAGELFF
cdr3_nt: TGTGCCAGCAGCTCCGGGAACGCCGGGGAGCTGTTTTTT

j_call: TRBJ1-1
clone_size: -
d_call: -
v_call: TRBV14
cdr3_aa: CASSPWMTANTEAFF
cdr3_nt: TGTGCCAGCAGCCCTTGGATGACAGCGAACACTGAAGCTTTCTTT

j_call: TRBJ1-1
clone_size: -
d_call: -
v_call: TRBV14
cdr3_aa: CASSQGMGRYTEAFF
cdr3_nt: TGTGCCAGCAGCCAAGGAATGGGCAGGTACACTGAAGCTTTCTTT

j_call: TRBJ2-5
clone_size: -
d_call: TRBD1
v_call: TRBV9
cdr3_aa: CASSVGASGRGLETQYF
cdr3_nt: TGTGCCAGCAGCGTAGGGGCGTCGGGCAGGGGGCTAGAGACCCAGTACTTC

j_call: TRBJ1-1
clone_size: few
d_call: TRBD1
v_call: TRBV28
cdr3_aa: CASSLTGANIDTEAFF
cdr3_nt: TGTGCCAGCAGTCTTACAGGGGCGAACATCGACACTGAAGCTTTCTTT

j_call: TRBJ1-1
clone_size: -
d_call: -
v_call: TRBV15
cdr3_aa: CATCPGGGNTEAFF
cdr3_nt: TGTGCCACCTGTCCGGGAGGGGGGAACACTGAAGCTTTCTTT

j_call: TRBJ2-4
clone_size: -
d_call: -
v_call: TRBV27
cdr3_aa: CASSLYRANLPNIQYF
cdr3_nt: TGTGCCAGCAGTTTATACAGGGCCAACCTCCCCAACATTCAGTACTTC

j_call: TRBJ1-1
clone_size: -
d_call: -
v_call: TRBV29-1
cdr3_aa: CSVESGPGTRAFF
cdr3_nt: TGCAGCGTTGAATCGGGGCCCGGGACAAGGGCTTTCTTT

j_call: TRBJ2-5
clone_size: -
d_call: TRBD1
v_call: TRBV11-1
cdr3_aa: CASIDRAGGLETQYF
cdr3_nt: TGTGCCAGCATAGACCGGGCAGGGGGCTTGGAGACCCAGTACTTC

j_call: TRBJ1-2
clone_size: -
d_call: -
v_call: TRBV7-9
cdr3_aa: CASSPPGAAYGYTF
cdr3_nt: TGTGCCAGCAGCCCACCGGGAGCTGCCTATGGCTACACCTTC

j_call: TRBJ1-3
clone_size: few
d_call: -
v_call: TRBV7-9
cdr3_aa: CASSRPGVPIYF
cdr3_nt: TGTGCCAGCAGCCGCCCGGGAGTCCCCATATATTTT

j_call: TRBJ2-1
clone_size: -
d_call: -
v_call: TRBV4-2
cdr3_aa: CASSQEPGVYNEQFF
cdr3_nt: TGTGCCAGCAGCCAAGAACCGGGGGTTTACAATGAGCAGTTCTTC

j_call: TRBJ2-3
clone_size: -
d_call: -
v_call: TRBV27
cdr3_aa: CASSLSSGVHPSTDTQYF
cdr3_nt: TGTGCCAGCAGTTTATCGTCGGGGGTTCATCCTAGCACAGATACGCAGTATTTT

j_call: TRBJ2-7
clone_size: -
d_call: TRBD2
v_call: TRBV7-2
cdr3_aa: CASSPGLAGMEQYF
cdr3_nt: TGTGCCAGCAGCCCGGGACTAGCGGGAATGGAGCAGTACTTC

j_call: TRBJ1-1
clone_size: -
d_call: -
v_call: TRBV7-9
cdr3_aa: CASSLVGRGTEAFF
cdr3_nt: TGTGCCAGCAGCTTAGTCGGCAGGGGCACTGAAGCTTTCTTT

j_call: TRBJ1-2
clone_size: -
d_call: TRBD1
v_call: TRBV25-1
cdr3_aa: CASSEPQGARDGYTF
cdr3_nt: TGTGCCAGCAGTGAACCGCAGGGGGCTCGGGATGGCTACACCTTC

j_call: TRBJ2-5
clone_size: -
d_call: TRBD2
v_call: TRBV7-9
cdr3_aa: CASSLARLAGGETQYF
cdr3_nt: TGTGCCAGCAGCTTAGCGCGGCTAGCGGGAGGGGAGACCCAGTACTTC

j_call: TRBJ2-6
clone_size: -
d_call: -
v_call: TRBV5-4
cdr3_aa: CASSPGSPGANVLTF
cdr3_nt: TGTGCCAGCAGCCCCGGGTCGCCTGGGGCCAACGTCCTGACTTTC

j_call: TRBJ2-2
clone_size: -
d_call: TRBD1
v_call: TRBV2
cdr3_aa: CASTPGQRDRTNTGELFF
cdr3_nt: TGTGCCAGCACCCCTGGGCAAAGGGACAGGACGAACACCGGGGAGCTGTTTTTT

j_call: TRBJ2-5
clone_size: -
d_call: -
v_call: TRBV25-1
cdr3_aa: CASSEGGKGQETQYF
cdr3_nt: TGTGCCAGCAGTGAAGGGGGGAAAGGCCAAGAGACCCAGTACTTC

j_call: TRBJ1-5
clone_size: -
d_call: TRBD1
v_call: TRBV28
cdr3_aa: CASSSWYRGSNQPQHF
cdr3_nt: TGTGCCAGCAGTTCCTGGTACAGGGGCAGCAATCAGCCCCAGCATTTT

j_call: TRBJ2-1
clone_size: -
d_call: TRBD1
v_call: TRBV6-6
cdr3_aa: CASSYRSTGTDNEQFF
cdr3_nt: TGTGCCAGCAGCTATAGATCGACCGGGACAGACAATGAGCAGTTCTTC

j_call: TRBJ2-4
clone_size: few
d_call: TRBD2
v_call: TRBV28
cdr3_aa: CASSFSASGSTQYF
cdr3_nt: TGTGCCAGCAGTTTTTCGGCTAGCGGCAGCACTCAGTACTTC

j_call: TRBJ1-1
clone_size: -
d_call: TRBD1
v_call: TRBV28
cdr3_aa: CASRWTGMNTEAFF
cdr3_nt: TGTGCCAGCAGGTGGACAGGGATGAACACTGAAGCTTTCTTT

j_call: TRBJ1-4
clone_size: -
d_call: -
v_call: TRBV4-1
cdr3_aa: CASSQDGPVQGEKLFF
cdr3_nt: TGCGCCAGCAGCCAAGATGGGCCGGTACAGGGTGAAAAACTGTTTTTT

j_call: TRBJ2-2
clone_size: -
d_call: -
v_call: TRBV18
cdr3_aa: CASSPRQNTGELFF
cdr3_nt: TGTGCCAGCTCCCCCAGACAGAACACCGGGGAGCTGTTTTTT

j_call: TRBJ1-3
clone_size: few
d_call: -
v_call: TRBV7-9
cdr3_aa: CASSLAGGSGNTIYF
cdr3_nt: TGTGCCAGCAGCTTAGCAGGGGGCTCTGGAAACACCATATATTTT

j_call: TRBJ2-5
clone_size: once
d_call: TRBD1
v_call: TRBV14
cdr3_aa: CASSHSQGQQETQYF
cdr3_nt: TGTGCCAGCAGCCATTCCCAGGGACAGCAAGAGACCCAGTACTTC

j_call: TRBJ1-5
clone_size: -
d_call: -
v_call: TRBV4-1
cdr3_aa: CASRHTLESNQPQHF
cdr3_nt: TGCGCCAGCAGACACACTTTGGAGAGCAATCAGCCCCAGCATTTT

j_call: TRBJ1-1
clone_size: once
d_call: TRBD1
v_call: TRBV5-1
cdr3_aa: CASSWGQASGEAFF
cdr3_nt: TGCGCCAGCAGCTGGGGACAGGCCTCGGGGGAGGCTTTCTTT

j_call: TRBJ2-7
clone_size: -
d_call: TRBD1
v_call: TRBV28
cdr3_aa: CASSPGTGERYEQYF
cdr3_nt: TGTGCCAGCAGCCCCGGGACAGGGGAGAGGTACGAGCAGTACTTC

j_call: TRBJ1-2
clone_size: once
d_call: TRBD1
v_call: TRBV11-2
cdr3_aa: CASSSIYVSGTGADYGYTF
cdr3_nt: TGTGCCAGCAGCTCAATATATGTCTCCGGGACAGGGGCTGACTATGGCTACACCTTC

j_call: TRBJ1-1
clone_size: -
d_call: -
v_call: TRBV10-3
cdr3_aa: CAIRKQGHPAFF
cdr3_nt: TGTGCCATCCGTAAACAGGGACACCCGGCTTTCTTT

j_call: TRBJ1-1
clone_size: -
d_call: TRBD1
v_call: TRBV9
cdr3_aa: CASSRGDRVTEAFF
cdr3_nt: TGTGCCAGCAGCCGCGGTGACAGGGTTACTGAAGCTTTCTTT

j_call: TRBJ2-1
clone_size: -
d_call: -
v_call: TRBV27
cdr3_aa: CASYNTGSHNEQFF
cdr3_nt: TGTGCCAGCTATAATACAGGGTCCCACAATGAGCAGTTCTTC

j_call: TRBJ2-5
clone_size: -
d_call: -
v_call: TRBV6-1
cdr3_aa: CASIGLPHAQYF
cdr3_nt: TGTGCCAGCATAGGACTGCCCCACGCCCAGTACTTC

j_call: TRBJ2-1
clone_size: once
d_call: -
v_call: TRBV10-1
cdr3_aa: CASSPGLNNEQFF
cdr3_nt: TGCGCCAGCAGTCCGGGACTCAACAATGAGCAGTTCTTC

j_call: TRBJ1-1
clone_size: -
d_call: TRBD1
v_call: TRBV7-3
cdr3_aa: CASSLGSQGVAFF
cdr3_nt: TGTGCCAGCAGCTTAGGTAGCCAGGGGGTGGCTTTCTTT

j_call: TRBJ1-5
clone_size: -
d_call: TRBD1
v_call: TRBV2
cdr3_aa: CASTSDRGGQPQHF
cdr3_nt: TGTGCCAGCACTTCGGACAGGGGAGGACAGCCCCAGCATTTT

j_call: TRBJ2-5
clone_size: -
d_call: TRBD2
v_call: TRBV5-5
cdr3_aa: CASSFGGDQETQYF
cdr3_nt: TGTGCCAGCAGCTTTGGGGGGGACCAAGAGACCCAGTACTTC

j_call: TRBJ2-7
clone_size: -
d_call: -
v_call: TRBV7-8
cdr3_aa: CASSLSYEQYF
cdr3_nt: TGTGCCAGCAGCTTGAGTTACGAGCAGTACTTC

j_call: TRBJ2-3
clone_size: -
d_call: -
v_call: TRBV10-1
cdr3_aa: CASSEIGPTNTDTQYF
cdr3_nt: TGCGCCAGCAGTGAGATTGGACCGACTAACACAGATACGCAGTATTTT

j_call: TRBJ1-2
clone_size: -
d_call: -
v_call: TRBV6-6
cdr3_aa: CASSYWRDSYGYTF
cdr3_nt: TGTGCCAGCAGTTACTGGAGAGACAGTTATGGCTACACCTTC

j_call: TRBJ1-5
clone_size: few
d_call: -
v_call: TRBV6-1
cdr3_aa: CASIPERPGNQPQHF
cdr3_nt: TGTGCCAGCATTCCGGAGCGCCCGGGCAATCAGCCCCAGCATTTT

j_call: TRBJ2-7
clone_size: -
d_call: TRBD1
v_call: TRBV12-5
cdr3_aa: CASGLVGGHEQYF
cdr3_nt: TGTGCTAGTGGTTTGGTAGGGGGCCACGAGCAGTACTTC

j_call: TRBJ2-2
clone_size: -
d_call: -
v_call: TRBV11-2
cdr3_aa: CASSLGGRPNTGELFF
cdr3_nt: TGTGCCAGCAGCTTAGGGGGCAGGCCGAACACCGGGGAGCTGTTTTTT

j_call: TRBJ1-1
clone_size: -
d_call: -
v_call: TRBV27
cdr3_aa: CASSLAKSRGEAFF
cdr3_nt: TGTGCCAGCAGTTTAGCCAAGAGTCGAGGTGAAGCTTTCTTT

j_call: TRBJ2-5
clone_size: -
d_call: -
v_call: TRBV6-5
cdr3_aa: CASSYFGVRESQYF
cdr3_nt: TGTGCCAGCAGTTACTTCGGGGTTCGGGAGAGCCAGTACTTC

j_call: TRBJ1-5
clone_size: -
d_call: -
v_call: TRBV7-9
cdr3_aa: CASNSWPAVSGGHQPQHF
cdr3_nt: TGTGCCAGCAATTCATGGCCGGCCGTTTCCGGGGGGCATCAGCCCCAGCATTTT

j_call: TRBJ2-7
clone_size: -
d_call: TRBD2
v_call: TRBV4-3
cdr3_aa: CASSQGTSGSSAYEQYF
cdr3_nt: TGCGCCAGCAGCCAAGGGACTAGCGGGAGCTCAGCGTACGAGCAGTACTTC

j_call: TRBJ2-1
clone_size: -
d_call: -
v_call: TRBV7-9
cdr3_aa: CASSLMRRETPGDEQFF
cdr3_nt: TGTGCCAGCAGCTTAATGCGCCGGGAGACCCCCGGAGATGAGCAGTTCTTC

j_call: TRBJ2-3
clone_size: few
d_call: TRBD2
v_call: TRBV15
cdr3_aa: CATSTPRGSGSVSADTQYF
cdr3_nt: TGTGCCACCAGCACCCCTCGTGGTAGCGGGAGTGTATCGGCAGATACGCAGTATTTT

j_call: TRBJ2-5
clone_size: -
d_call: TRBD2
v_call: TRBV15
cdr3_aa: CATSSRGGEETQYF
cdr3_nt: TGTGCCACCAGCAGTCGTGGGGGGGAAGAGACCCAGTACTTC

j_call: TRBJ1-1
clone_size: -
d_call: TRBD1
v_call: TRBV29-1
cdr3_aa: CSVGIGQAGRAFF
cdr3_nt: TGCAGCGTTGGGATCGGACAGGCGGGTAGAGCTTTCTTT

j_call: TRBJ2-3
clone_size: -
d_call: -
v_call: TRBV6-6
cdr3_aa: CASSYEGVTDTQYF
cdr3_nt: TGTGCCAGCAGTTACGAGGGGGTAACAGATACGCAGTATTTT